This entry lists 10 T cell receptor beta chains sequenced from one sample in a study of Graves' ophthalmopathy and Graves' hyperthyroidism. From RNA, the CDR3 regions of TCR beta chains were amplified and sequenced. Following a first-round RT-PCR that used HTBI primers, a second-round multiplex PCR was carried out. MiXCR was run by TCRdb on the multiplex PCR reads, yielding one entry per CDR3 protein. The sample carries around 1.1 million distinct CDR3 sequences, about 35% recorded once. Sequenced material: peripheral blood or thyroid tissue (not recorded which). Receptor source: an adult man with Graves' hyperthyroidism.

This clonotype was seen repeatedly, ten times or more. The gene calls are TRBV4-3 and TRBJ1-3; D gene uncertain. CDR1 LGHNA and CDR2 YSLEER come from the germline V gene. Deletions cut 0 bases from V and 1 base from J, with 10 bases between. The CDR3 is 16 amino acids. The CDR3 DNA reads as TGCGCCAGCAGCCAAGATCCCCCAGGATCTGGAAACACCATATATTTT. Encoded protein: CASSQDPPGSGNTIYF.

J is TRBJ1-1 and V is TRBV7-2; 7 bases match TRBD1. This CDR3 region has 15 residues. Looked up from germline, CDR1 is SGHTA and CDR2 is FQGNSA. Trimming removed 6 bases from V and 10 bases from J; junction bases left unmatched: 17. The CDR3 DNA follows: TGTGCCAGCAGTCAGGGGGTGAGGCTGGACACGGGAGCTTTCTTT. Translating it yields CASSQGVRLDTGAFF.

This clonotype was observed once. The chain couples TRBV29-1 to TRBJ1-2, with no clear D. Germline V gene data show CDR1 as SQVTM and CDR2 as ANQGSEA. The CDR3 spans 12 residues. The CDR3 DNA is TGCAGTTCTAAGACTGGGCGGGGTGGCTACACCTTC. Translated, it gives CSSKTGRGGYTF.

This clonotype was seen just once. This sequence joins TRBV29-1 and TRBJ2-7; 8 bases map to TRBD1. In germline, CDR1 is SQVTM, CDR2 ANQGSEA. The CDR3 runs to 14 residues. Germline trimming cut 7 bases from V and 6 bases from J; bases unmatched to any gene: 14. The CDR3: CSGKQGQDLLEQYF. CDR3 coding DNA: TGCAGCGGAAAACAGGGACAGGACCTTCTCGAGCAGTACTTC.

Many counts were recorded for this clonotype. V gene TRBV19 combines with J gene TRBJ1-1; TRBD1 is a possible D gene (5 bases). Germline-derived CDR1 and CDR2 are LNHDA and SQIVND (reference sequence). V lost 6 bases, J lost 5 bases, and 16 bases lay in between. This CDR3 is built from 14 residues. The CDR3 DNA reads TGTGCCAGTAGCCAGCAAGGGGTTGGTACTGAAGCTTTCTTT. This sequence encodes CASSQQGVGTEAFF. Combining the CDR3 with reference TRBV19 and TRBJ1-1 gives the whole variable domain DGGITQSPKYLFRKEGQNVTLSCEQNLNHDAMYWYRQDPGQGLRLIYYSQIVNDFQKGDIAEGYSVSREKKESFPLTVTSAQKNPTAFYLCASSQQGVGTEAFFGQGTRLTVV.

The J gene is TRBJ1-2, the V gene TRBV10-3; weak D call: TRBD1 (5 bases). Germline V lookup: CDR1 ENHRY, CDR2 SYGVKD. V shed 2 bases and J shed 7 bases, with 23 bases lying between them. The CDR3 has 17 residues. The CDR3: CAISEPQGAGIVFGYTF. CDR3 sequence (DNA): TGTGCCATCAGTGAGCCCCAAGGGGCGGGGATCGTGTTTGGCTACACCTTC.

Comments on this clonotype: This sequence may be a read error, since a much larger clone differs from it by one base. This sequence joins TRBV6-6 and TRBJ2-5; D remains ambiguous. V lost 0 bases and J lost 3, with 11 bases in between. From germline, CDR1 is MNHNY and CDR2 SVGAGI (reference sequence). The CDR3 totals 15 residues. CDR3 sequence (DNA): TGTGCCAGCAGTTACTCGATCGGTGGAGAAGAGACCCAGTACTTC. Amino acids: CASSYSIGGEETQYF.

This chain links TRBV7-2 with TRBJ2-7; TRBD1 agrees at 9 bases. The germline CDR1 and CDR2 sequences are SGHTA and FQGNSA. The CDR3 extends over 14 amino acids. V shed 5 bases and J 7 bases; nucleotides not matched to a gene: 9. This chain's CDR3 is CASSQRTGVKEQYF. The CDR3 DNA is TGTGCCAGCAGCCAACGGACAGGGGTTAAGGAGCAGTACTTC.

The chain joins TRBV3-1 to TRBJ1-4; D ambiguous. The CDR3 consists of 16 residues. Germline assignment: CDR1 LGHDT and CDR2 YNNKEL (reference sequence). Trimming removed 2 bases at V and 8 bases at J, with 18 bases between. For the CDR3, the DNA is TGTGCCAGCAGCCAAAACCCGCTGCAGCCCGGAGAAAAACTGTTTTTT. Its protein product is CASSQNPLQPGEKLFF.

This rearrangement joins TRBV6-5 to TRBJ1-1; 10 bases line up with TRBD1. The length of the CDR3 is 14 residues. V lost 6 bases to trimming and J lost 4 bases; unmatched junction nucleotides: 5. Looked up from germline, CDR1 is MNHEY and CDR2 is SVGAGI. CDR3 sequence reads: CASSQWTGGTEAFF. The CDR3 nucleotides are TGTGCCAGCAGCCAATGGACAGGGGGCACTGAAGCTTTCTTT.